This TCR beta chain was recorded in a study of sequential checkpoint blockade in melanoma. As for the study in general: Arm A got nivolumab then ipilimumab; arm B the reverse, 1:1. Both treatment sequences were followed by maintenance nivolumab.

In its sample, this clone was seen once. Noted treatment: randomized to nivolumab then ipilimumab (arm A) or the reverse (arm B). Patients had received no earlier DNA-damaging chemotherapy. Sorted cells were live CD3+CD8+, lacking CD19 and CD56, from PBMCs. Sequencing was performed with immunoSEQ multiplex PCR; in TCRdb, only in-frame clones are kept and a portion is missing. The profile shows about 26,000 clones, roughly 76% of them singletons. The length of the CDR3 is 14 residues. Germline lookup yields CDR1 MNHEY and CDR2 SMNVEV (reference sequence). Trimming took 4 bases from V and 5 from J, leaving 14 bases between them.

The clonotype originates from a human donor with melanoma. Here the sequenced sample was CD8+ T cells sorted from blood (inferred from file names), taken from a patient given nivolumab and ipilimumab in sequence. V is TRBV27 and J is TRBJ1-2, with D tentatively TRBD1 (5 bases). The CDR3 reads CASSSRGGRYGYTF. CDR3 DNA: TGTGCCAGCAGTTCCCGCGGGGGTCGGTATGGCTACACCTTC.